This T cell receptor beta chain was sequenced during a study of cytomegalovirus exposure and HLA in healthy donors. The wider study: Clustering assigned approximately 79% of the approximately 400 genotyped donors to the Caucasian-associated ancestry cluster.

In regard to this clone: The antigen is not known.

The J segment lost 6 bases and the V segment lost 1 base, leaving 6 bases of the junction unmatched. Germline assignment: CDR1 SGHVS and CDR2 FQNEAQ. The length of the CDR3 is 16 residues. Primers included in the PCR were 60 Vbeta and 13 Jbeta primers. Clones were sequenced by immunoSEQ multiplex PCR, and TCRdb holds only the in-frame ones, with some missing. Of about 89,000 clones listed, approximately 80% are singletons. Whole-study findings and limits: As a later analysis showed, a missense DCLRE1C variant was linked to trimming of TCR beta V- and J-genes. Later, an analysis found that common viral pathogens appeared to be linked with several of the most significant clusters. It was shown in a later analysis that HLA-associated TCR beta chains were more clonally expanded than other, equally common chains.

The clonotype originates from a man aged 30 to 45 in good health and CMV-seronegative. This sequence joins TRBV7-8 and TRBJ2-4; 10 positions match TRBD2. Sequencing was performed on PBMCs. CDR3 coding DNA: TGTGCCAGCAGCTTAGGAGCGGGGGGGCCGAGAAACATTCAGTACTTC. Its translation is CASSLGAGGPRNIQYF. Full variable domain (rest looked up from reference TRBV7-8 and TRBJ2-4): GAGVSQSPRYKVAKRGQDVALRCDPISGHVSLFWYQQALGQGPEFLTYFQNEAQLDKSGLPSDRFFAERPEGSVSTLKIQRTQQEDSAVYLCASSLGAGGPRNIQYFGAGTRLSVL.